This entry describes one T cell receptor beta chain. Only in-frame clones appear in the TCRdb table, and some are missing; sequencing was by immunoSEQ multiplex PCR. Of tens of thousands of clones in the sample, 70% to 90% were seen once. The sample belongs to a study of blood T cell repertoires in COVID-19. The sequencing sample was made of peripheral blood. This sequence was found in a man aged 65 to 79 with active or convalescent COVID-19.

CDR3 nucleotides: TGTGCCAGCAACCCCGGTGGGCTAGCGGGCACCTACAATGAGCAGTTCTTC. Translated, it gives CASNPGGLAGTYNEQFF. The V gene is TRBV28, the J gene TRBJ2-1, with 8 bases matching TRBD2. The germline gives CDR1 MDHEN, CDR2 SYDVKM. CDR3 length: 17 amino acids. Unmatched junction bases numbered 13, after V lost 7 bases and J lost 2 bases.